One T cell receptor (beta chain) is described in this entry. This entry belongs to a study of CD8 T cells in ankylosing spondylitis. V dropped 5 bases and J dropped 4 bases, with 15 bases sitting between them. The germline gives CDR1 MNHEY, CDR2 SMNVEV (reference sequence). This CDR3 has 14 residues. MiXCR was run by TCRdb on the 5' RACE reads, yielding one entry per CDR3 protein. The sample lists approximately 150,000 distinct CDR3 sequences, roughly 10% seen once, with about 14% in the top ten. This TCR derives from a female donor with ankylosing spondylitis or in good health (not recorded which). The chain is built from TRBV27 and TRBJ2-7, with a tentative D call TRBD2 (6 bases). The sequenced sample consisted of blood, either unsorted or a sorted T cell fraction (not recorded which). CDR3 in amino acids: CASSAGLPSYEQYF. The CDR3 DNA sequence: TGTGCCAGCAGTGCGGGACTCCCCTCGTACGAGCAGTACTTC.